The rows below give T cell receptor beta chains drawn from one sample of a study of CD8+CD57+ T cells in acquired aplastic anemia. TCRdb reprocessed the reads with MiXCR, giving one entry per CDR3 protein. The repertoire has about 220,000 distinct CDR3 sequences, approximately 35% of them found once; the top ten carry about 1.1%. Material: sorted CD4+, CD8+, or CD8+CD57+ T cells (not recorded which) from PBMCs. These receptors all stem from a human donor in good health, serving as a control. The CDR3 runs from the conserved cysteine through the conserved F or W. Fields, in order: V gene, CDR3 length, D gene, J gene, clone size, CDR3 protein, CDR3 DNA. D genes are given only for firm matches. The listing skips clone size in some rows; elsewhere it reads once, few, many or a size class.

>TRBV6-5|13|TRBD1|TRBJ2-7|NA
CASSNRGPYEQYF
TGTGCCAGCAGTAACAGGGGCCCCTACGAGCAGTACTTC
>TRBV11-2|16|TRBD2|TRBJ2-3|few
CASSSNSGGGTDTQYF
TGTGCCAGCAGCTCGAATAGCGGGGGGGGCACAGATACGCAGTATTTT
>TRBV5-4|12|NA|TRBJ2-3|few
CASTVGTDTQYF
TGTGCCAGCACAGTAGGGACAGATACGCAGTATTTT
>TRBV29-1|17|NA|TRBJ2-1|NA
CSVEKYQDLRAGNEQFF
TGCAGCGTTGAAAAGTATCAGGACCTAAGGGCGGGCAATGAGCAGTTCTTC
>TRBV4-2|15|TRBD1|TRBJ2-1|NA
CASSRVTGGIGEQFF
TGTGCCAGCAGCCGGGTCACAGGGGGAATCGGTGAGCAGTTCTTC
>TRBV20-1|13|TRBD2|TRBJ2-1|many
CSASPGLITEQFF
TGCAGTGCTTCCCCGGGACTAATTACGGAGCAGTTCTTC
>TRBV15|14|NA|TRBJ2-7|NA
CASSRDNGASEQYF
TGTGCCAGCTCACGGGACAACGGGGCGAGCGAGCAGTACTTC
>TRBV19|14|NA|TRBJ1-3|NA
CASSIMRAGNTIYF
TGTGCCAGTAGTATAATGAGGGCTGGAAACACCATATATTTT
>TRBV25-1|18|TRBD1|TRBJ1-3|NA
CASSQANRVQGAGNTIYF
TGTGCCAGCAGCCAAGCAAACCGGGTACAGGGGGCGGGAAACACCATATATTTT
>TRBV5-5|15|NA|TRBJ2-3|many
CASSLLPISTDTQYF
TGTGCCAGCAGCTTGCTACCAATCAGCACAGATACGCAGTATTTT
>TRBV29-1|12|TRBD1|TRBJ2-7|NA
CSVEKGQGEQYF
TGCAGCGTTGAAAAGGGACAGGGTGAGCAGTACTTC
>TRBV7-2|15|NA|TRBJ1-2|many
CASSLGTITNYGYTF
TGTGCCAGCAGCTTAGGGACAATAACTAACTATGGCTACACCTTC
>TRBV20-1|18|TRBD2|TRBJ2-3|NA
CSARDGRVWTEGADTQYF
TGCAGTGCTAGAGATGGGAGGGTTTGGACCGAAGGGGCAGATACGCAGTATTTT
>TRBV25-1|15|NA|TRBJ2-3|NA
CASSLRRAGTDTQYF
TGTGCCAGCAGTTTACGTAGAGCCGGCACAGATACGCAGTATTTT